A selection of T cell receptor beta chains follows, all from one sample in a study of T cells in narcolepsy. Repertoires were generated with immunoSEQ multiplex PCR, while TCRdb's copy carries only in-frame clones and drops some. The sample contains around 24,000 clones, 81% of which appear only once. Input material: memory (CD45RA-) CD4+ T cells from blood. These receptors were obtained from a human donor in good health. Both conserved end residues are part of each CDR3. The D gene is left open where the match is weak. Part of the rows lack a size; the others show once, few, many or a class for expanded clones.

size: once
J: TRBJ1-3
D: NA
V: TRBV9
DNA: TGTGCCAGCAGCAGAGGGTCCCTTAGCTCTGGAAACACCATATATTTT
CDR3: CASSRGSLSSGNTIYF

size: NA
J: TRBJ1-4
D: NA
V: TRBV11-2
DNA: TGTGCCAGCAGCTTATTTGGGACGCCGGATGAAAAACTGTTTTTT
CDR3: CASSLFGTPDEKLFF

size: NA
J: TRBJ1-3
D: TRBD1
V: TRBV5-6
DNA: TGTGCCAGCAGCTTGTATCAGGGGGAGAGCTCTGGAAACACCATATATTTT
CDR3: CASSLYQGESSGNTIYF

size: NA
J: TRBJ2-7
D: NA
V: TRBV4-1
DNA: TGCGCCAGCAGCCAAGGGAGGGAGCAGTACTTC
CDR3: CASSQGREQYF

size: NA
J: TRBJ2-1
D: NA
V: TRBV6-1
DNA: TGTGCCAGCAGTTTGAGAGGGAATGAGCAGTTCTTC
CDR3: CASSLRGNEQFF

size: NA
J: TRBJ2-1
D: NA
V: TRBV21-1
DNA: TGTGCCAGCAGCAAAGGACCTCGACTACCCCCGACGGGGCAGTTCTTC
CDR3: CASSKGPRLPPTGQFF

size: NA
J: TRBJ1-1
D: NA
V: TRBV19
DNA: TGTGCCAGTAGTAAATACAGGGTTTCGAAGAACACTGAAGCTTTCTTT
CDR3: CASSKYRVSKNTEAFF

size: NA
J: TRBJ2-2
D: NA
V: TRBV19
DNA: TGTGCCAGTAAGCCCCGCCAGCTAAACACCGGGGAGCTGTTTTTT
CDR3: CASKPRQLNTGELFF

size: NA
J: TRBJ2-3
D: TRBD2
V: TRBV9
DNA: TGTGCCAGCAGCGTAGAGGCGGGGGGTGACACAGATACGCAGTATTTT
CDR3: CASSVEAGGDTDTQYF

size: NA
J: TRBJ2-7
D: NA
V: TRBV6-6
DNA: TGTGCCAGCAGACAAGCCGGGAGTACCTACGAGCAGTACTTC
CDR3: CASRQAGSTYEQYF

size: NA
J: TRBJ1-6
D: NA
V: TRBV6-6
DNA: TGTGCCAGCAGAGAAAGGGATTTGCATTCACCCCTCCACTTT
CDR3: CASRERDLHSPLHF

size: NA
J: TRBJ1-1
D: NA
V: TRBV29-1
DNA: TGCAGCGTTGCCCGACAGAACACTGAAGCTTTCTTT
CDR3: CSVARQNTEAFF

size: once
J: TRBJ2-7
D: TRBD1
V: TRBV19
DNA: TGTGCCAGTAAGGAGACAGGGGGCAGTCGGTCCTCCTACGAGCAGTACTTC
CDR3: CASKETGGSRSSYEQYF

size: NA
J: TRBJ2-1
D: NA
V: TRBV11-2
DNA: TGTGCCCCCCGCGCGGCCCGCTTTGGATACAATGAGCAGTTCTTC
CDR3: CAPRAARFGYNEQFF

size: NA
J: TRBJ2-6
D: NA
V: TRBV15
DNA: TGTGCCACCAGCAGAGATCGGGTGGGGGGTGGTAGCTCTGGGGCCAACGTCCTGACTTTC
CDR3: CATSRDRVGGGSSGANVLTF

size: NA
J: TRBJ2-3
D: NA
V: TRBV30
DNA: TGTGCCTGGAGGGGAGGCTCGGCGGTCGCAGATACGCAGTATTTT
CDR3: CAWRGGSAVADTQYF

size: NA
J: TRBJ1-2
D: TRBD1
V: TRBV27
DNA: TGTGCCAGCAGTCCGACAGGGTATCGGGACTATGGCTACACCTTC
CDR3: CASSPTGYRDYGYTF

size: NA
J: TRBJ2-3
D: NA
V: TRBV7-3
DNA: TGTGCCAGCAGCTTATCCCACAGCACAGATACGCAGTATTTT
CDR3: CASSLSHSTDTQYF

size: few
J: TRBJ1-2
D: NA
V: TRBV2
DNA: TGTGCCAGCCGCCGGGCCTTTGTCTATGGCTACACCTTC
CDR3: CASRRAFVYGYTF

size: NA
J: TRBJ2-3
D: TRBD2
V: TRBV28
DNA: TGTGCCAGCATCTATAGCGGGGGGGGAGTTATAGATACGCAGTATTTT
CDR3: CASIYSGGGVIDTQYF

size: NA
J: TRBJ1-5
D: NA
V: TRBV18
DNA: TGTGCCAGCTCACCGCGTGAGTTCTCGGGGGGCAATAGCAATCAGCCCCAGCATTTT
CDR3: CASSPREFSGGNSNQPQHF

size: NA
J: TRBJ1-1
D: TRBD1
V: TRBV18
DNA: TGTGCCAGCTCACCACAGGGGGCTGGTGAAGCTTTCTTT
CDR3: CASSPQGAGEAFF

size: NA
J: TRBJ2-5
D: TRBD2
V: TRBV10-3
DNA: TGTGCCATCAGCGATGAGACTAGCGGGAGGTCCGGGCAGTACTTC
CDR3: CAISDETSGRSGQYF

size: NA
J: TRBJ2-5
D: TRBD2
V: TRBV5-1
DNA: TGCGCCAGCAGCGTAAAAGCGGGAGCCCCTCCAGAGACCCAGTACTTC
CDR3: CASSVKAGAPPETQYF

size: NA
J: TRBJ2-3
D: TRBD2
V: TRBV14
DNA: TGTGCCAGCAGCCAAGGGACTAGCGGCACATTTTCTAGCACAGATACGCAGTATTTT
CDR3: CASSQGTSGTFSSTDTQYF

size: once
J: TRBJ2-7
D: NA
V: TRBV12-5
DNA: TGTGCCAGTGTTCGAGGGGGCGCGGGGGGCTACGAGCAGTACTTC
CDR3: CASVRGGAGGYEQYF

size: NA
J: TRBJ1-2
D: NA
V: TRBV7-2
DNA: TGTGCCAGCAGCTTAGTAAGGAAGTATGGCTACACCTTC
CDR3: CASSLVRKYGYTF

size: NA
J: TRBJ2-7
D: TRBD1
V: TRBV5-4
DNA: TGTGCCAGCAGCAATCGACAGGGCGACTACGAGCAGTACTTC
CDR3: CASSNRQGDYEQYF

size: NA
J: TRBJ2-2
D: NA
V: TRBV4-1
DNA: TGCGCCAGCAGCCTCAAGGGCCCGAACACCGGGGAGCTGTTTTTT
CDR3: CASSLKGPNTGELFF

size: NA
J: TRBJ1-1
D: TRBD1
V: TRBV28
DNA: TGTGCCAGCACCGAGAACGGACAGGGGGCTATTGAAGCTTTCTTT
CDR3: CASTENGQGAIEAFF

size: NA
J: TRBJ1-3
D: TRBD1
V: TRBV7-6
DNA: TGTGCCAGCAGCGAGGGACAGTCCCTATGGGGCTCTGGAAACACCATATATTTT
CDR3: CASSEGQSLWGSGNTIYF

size: few
J: TRBJ2-7
D: TRBD1
V: TRBV5-4
DNA: TGTGCCAGCAGCGCGGACAGGGCACCCTACGAGCAGTACTTC
CDR3: CASSADRAPYEQYF

size: NA
J: TRBJ1-4
D: TRBD1
V: TRBV5-1
DNA: TGCGCCAGCAGCGACCAGGGGGGAGTTGAAAAACTGTTTTTT
CDR3: CASSDQGGVEKLFF

size: NA
J: TRBJ2-5
D: TRBD1
V: TRBV4-3
DNA: TGCGCCAGCAGCCAGGGGGACAGGGTGTATGAGACCCAGTACTTC
CDR3: CASSQGDRVYETQYF

size: NA
J: TRBJ2-7
D: TRBD2
V: TRBV9
DNA: TGTGCCAGCAGCGCCGGACTAGCGGGAGCTTCCCACGAGCAGTACTTC
CDR3: CASSAGLAGASHEQYF

size: NA
J: TRBJ1-5
D: NA
V: TRBV21-1
DNA: TGTGCCAGCAGCACCAAAGGACAGGGTAAGTGTCAGCCCCAGCATTTT
CDR3: CASSTKGQGKCQPQHF

size: NA
J: TRBJ1-5
D: NA
V: TRBV6-6
DNA: TGTGCCAGCAGATTGGACAGTAATCAGCCCCAGCATTTT
CDR3: CASRLDSNQPQHF

size: NA
J: TRBJ1-1
D: NA
V: TRBV19
DNA: TGTGCCAGTAGTACCCGTAGTGTCGTGGCCACTGAAGCTTTCTTT
CDR3: CASSTRSVVATEAFF

size: NA
J: TRBJ2-7
D: TRBD1
V: TRBV10-2
DNA: TGCGCCAGCAGCGAGGACGAGACAGGGACGAGGTACGAGCAGTACTTC
CDR3: CASSEDETGTRYEQYF

size: NA
J: TRBJ1-1
D: NA
V: TRBV25-1
DNA: TGTGCCAGCAGGGGAGGAGACACTGAAGCTTTCTTT
CDR3: CASRGGDTEAFF

size: NA
J: TRBJ2-7
D: TRBD2
V: TRBV6-5
DNA: TGTGCCAGTAGGGTCCCTGGGACTAGCGCATACGAGCAGTACTTC
CDR3: CASRVPGTSAYEQYF

size: NA
J: TRBJ1-5
D: NA
V: TRBV5-6
DNA: TGTGCCAGCAGCTTGTTGGGCTACAATCAGCCCCAGCATTTT
CDR3: CASSLLGYNQPQHF

size: NA
J: TRBJ2-1
D: TRBD1
V: TRBV30
DNA: TGTGCCTGGAGCGGGACAGGCCGTGAGCAGTTCTTC
CDR3: CAWSGTGREQFF

size: NA
J: TRBJ1-5
D: TRBD1
V: TRBV10-1
DNA: TGCGCCAGCACAAGGAGGACAGGGAATATCAGCAATCAGCCCCAGCATTTT
CDR3: CASTRRTGNISNQPQHF

size: NA
J: TRBJ2-5
D: NA
V: TRBV7-9
DNA: TGTGCCAGCAGTCCTTCCCCGGAGACCCAGTACTTC
CDR3: CASSPSPETQYF

size: NA
J: TRBJ2-7
D: NA
V: TRBV28
DNA: TGTGCCAGCAGGGTACCGGGGGTCTCCGAGCAGTACTTC
CDR3: CASRVPGVSEQYF

size: NA
J: TRBJ1-1
D: NA
V: TRBV5-1
DNA: TGCGCCAGCAGCTTGGCTCCAGCTAACACTGAAGCTTTCTTT
CDR3: CASSLAPANTEAFF

size: NA
J: TRBJ1-2
D: NA
V: TRBV6-5
DNA: TGTGCCAGCGGGGAGGAAGCCTATGGCTACACCTTC
CDR3: CASGEEAYGYTF

size: NA
J: TRBJ1-5
D: NA
V: TRBV6-5
DNA: TGTGCCAGCAGGGCGGACATTGGCAATCAGCCCCAGCATTTT
CDR3: CASRADIGNQPQHF

size: few
J: TRBJ2-1
D: TRBD2
V: TRBV11-2
DNA: TGTGCCAGCAGCTTAGGACCTGGGGAGGGACATGAGCAGTTCTTC
CDR3: CASSLGPGEGHEQFF

size: NA
J: TRBJ2-2
D: NA
V: TRBV19
DNA: TGTGCCAGTACCCCCGACGGGGAGCTGTTTTTT
CDR3: CASTPDGELFF

size: NA
J: TRBJ1-1
D: NA
V: TRBV27
DNA: TGTGCCAGCAGCTTTCGGGGGGGCGGTAGCACTGAAGCTTTCTTT
CDR3: CASSFRGGGSTEAFF

size: NA
J: TRBJ2-6
D: NA
V: TRBV27
DNA: TGTGCCAGCAGTTTCCTTATGGCTGGGGCCAACGTCCTGACTTTC
CDR3: CASSFLMAGANVLTF

size: NA
J: TRBJ2-7
D: TRBD1
V: TRBV6-5
DNA: TGTGCCAGCAGTCGACAGGGGGCACACGAGCAGTACTTC
CDR3: CASSRQGAHEQYF

size: NA
J: TRBJ1-1
D: NA
V: TRBV29-1
DNA: TGCAGCGGGGGAGGGGGACGGGACACTGAAGCTTTCTTT
CDR3: CSGGGGRDTEAFF